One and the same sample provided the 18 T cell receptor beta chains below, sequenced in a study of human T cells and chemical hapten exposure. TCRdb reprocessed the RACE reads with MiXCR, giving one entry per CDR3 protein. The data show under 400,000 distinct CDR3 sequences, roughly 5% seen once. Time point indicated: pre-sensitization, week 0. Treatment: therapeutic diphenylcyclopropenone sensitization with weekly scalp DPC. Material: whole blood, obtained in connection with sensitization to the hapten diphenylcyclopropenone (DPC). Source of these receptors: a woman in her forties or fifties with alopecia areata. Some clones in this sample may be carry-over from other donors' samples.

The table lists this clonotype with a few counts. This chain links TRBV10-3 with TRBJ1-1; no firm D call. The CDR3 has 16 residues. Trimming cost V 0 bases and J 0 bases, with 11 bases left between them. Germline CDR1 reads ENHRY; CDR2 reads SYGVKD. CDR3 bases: TGTGCCATCAGTGAGTCACGGGTAACTATGAACACTGAAGCTTTCTTT. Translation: CAISESRVTMNTEAFF.

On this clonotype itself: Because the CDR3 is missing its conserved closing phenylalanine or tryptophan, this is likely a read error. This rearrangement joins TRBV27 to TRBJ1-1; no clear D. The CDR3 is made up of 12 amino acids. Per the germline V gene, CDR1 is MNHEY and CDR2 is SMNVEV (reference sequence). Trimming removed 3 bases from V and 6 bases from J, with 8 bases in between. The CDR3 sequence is CASSFSGAEAFL. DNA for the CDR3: TGTGCCAGCAGTTTTAGTGGCGCTGAAGCTTTCCTT.

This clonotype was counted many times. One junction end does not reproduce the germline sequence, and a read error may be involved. The CDR3 nucleotides are TGCAGCGGCTACAGGGACAACGAGCAGTTCTTC. It encodes CSGYRDNEQFF. The rearrangement links TRBV29-1 to TRBJ2-1; a weak D match, TRBD1 (6 bases). This CDR3 is 11 amino acids long. Per germline, CDR1 SQVTM and CDR2 ANQGSEA.

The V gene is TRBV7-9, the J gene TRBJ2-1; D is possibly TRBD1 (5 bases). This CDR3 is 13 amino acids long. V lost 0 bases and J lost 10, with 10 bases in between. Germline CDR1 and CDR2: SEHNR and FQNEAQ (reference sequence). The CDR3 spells CASSLALQGEQFF. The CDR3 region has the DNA TGTGCCAGCAGCTTAGCGCTCCAGGGAGAGCAGTTCTTC.

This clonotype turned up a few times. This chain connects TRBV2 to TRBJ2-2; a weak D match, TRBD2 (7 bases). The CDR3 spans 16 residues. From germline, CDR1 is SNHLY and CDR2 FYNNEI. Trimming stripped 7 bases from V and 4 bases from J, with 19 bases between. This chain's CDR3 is CASMTTGGPSTGELFF. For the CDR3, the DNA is TGTGCCAGCATGACCACCGGGGGGCCCAGCACCGGGGAGCTGTTTTTT.

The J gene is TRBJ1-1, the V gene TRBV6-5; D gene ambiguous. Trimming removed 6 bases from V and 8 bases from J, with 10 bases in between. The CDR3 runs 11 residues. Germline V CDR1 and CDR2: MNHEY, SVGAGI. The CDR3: CASSHGLEAFF. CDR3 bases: TGTGCCAGCAGCCATGGGCTGGAAGCTTTCTTT.

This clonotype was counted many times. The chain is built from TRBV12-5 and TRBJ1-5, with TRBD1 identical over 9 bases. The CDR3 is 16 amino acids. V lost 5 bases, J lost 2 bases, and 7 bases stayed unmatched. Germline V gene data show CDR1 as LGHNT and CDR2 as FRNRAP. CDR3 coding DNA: TGTGCTAGTGGTAGCCCGGACAGGGGTGGCAATCAGCCCCAGCATTTT. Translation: CASGSPDRGGNQPQHF.

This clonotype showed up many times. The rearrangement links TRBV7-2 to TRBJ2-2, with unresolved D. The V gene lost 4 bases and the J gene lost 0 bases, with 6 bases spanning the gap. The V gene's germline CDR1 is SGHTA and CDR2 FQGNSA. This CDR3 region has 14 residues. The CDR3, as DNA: TGTGCCAGCAGCTCGACCTCGAACACCGGGGAGCTGTTTTTT. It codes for CASSSTSNTGELFF.

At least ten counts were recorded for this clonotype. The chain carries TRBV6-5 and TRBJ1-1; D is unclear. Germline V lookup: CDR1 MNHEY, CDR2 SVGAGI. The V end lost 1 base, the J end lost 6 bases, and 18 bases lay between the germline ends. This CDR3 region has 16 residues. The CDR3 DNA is TGTGCCAGCAGTTACTTTACCGGGTCCCATTACTCTGAAGCTTTCTTT. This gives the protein CASSYFTGSHYSEAFF.

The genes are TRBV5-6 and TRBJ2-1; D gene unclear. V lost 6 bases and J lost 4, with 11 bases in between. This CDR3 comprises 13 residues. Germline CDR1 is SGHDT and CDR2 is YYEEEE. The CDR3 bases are TGTGCCAGCACTCTCACCCGGTACAATGAGCAGTTCTTC. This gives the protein CASTLTRYNEQFF.

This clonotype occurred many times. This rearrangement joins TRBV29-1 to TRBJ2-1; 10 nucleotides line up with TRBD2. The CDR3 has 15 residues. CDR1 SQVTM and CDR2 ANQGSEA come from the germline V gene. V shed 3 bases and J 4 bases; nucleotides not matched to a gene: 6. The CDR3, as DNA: TGCAGCGTTGAGGGGGGGACTAGCGCTTACAATGAGCAGTTCTTC. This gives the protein CSVEGGTSAYNEQFF.

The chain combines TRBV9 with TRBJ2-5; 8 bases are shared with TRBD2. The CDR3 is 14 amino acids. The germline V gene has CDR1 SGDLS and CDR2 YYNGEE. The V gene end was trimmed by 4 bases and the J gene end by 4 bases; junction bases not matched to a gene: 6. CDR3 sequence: CASSPSSGRETQYF. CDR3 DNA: TGTGCCAGCAGCCCATCTAGCGGGCGAGAGACCCAGTACTTC.

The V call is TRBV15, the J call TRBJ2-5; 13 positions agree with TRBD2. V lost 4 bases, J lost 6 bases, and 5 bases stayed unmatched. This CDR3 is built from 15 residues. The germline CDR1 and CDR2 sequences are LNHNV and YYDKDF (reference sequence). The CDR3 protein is CATSTVLAGGKTQYF. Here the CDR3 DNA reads TGTGCCACCAGCACGGTACTAGCGGGAGGGAAGACCCAGTACTTC.

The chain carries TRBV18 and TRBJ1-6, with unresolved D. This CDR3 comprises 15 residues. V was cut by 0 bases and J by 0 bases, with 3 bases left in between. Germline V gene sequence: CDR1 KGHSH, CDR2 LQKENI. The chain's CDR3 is CASSPPNSYNSPLHF. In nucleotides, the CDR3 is TGTGCCAGCTCACCACCGAACTCCTATAATTCACCCCTCCACTTT. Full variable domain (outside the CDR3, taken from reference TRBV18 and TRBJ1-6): NAGVMQNPRHLVRRRGQEARLRCSPMKGHSHVYWYRQLPEEGLKFMVYLQKENIIDESGMPKERFSAEFPKEGPSILRIQQVVRGDSAAYFCASSPPNSYNSPLHFGNGTRLTVT.

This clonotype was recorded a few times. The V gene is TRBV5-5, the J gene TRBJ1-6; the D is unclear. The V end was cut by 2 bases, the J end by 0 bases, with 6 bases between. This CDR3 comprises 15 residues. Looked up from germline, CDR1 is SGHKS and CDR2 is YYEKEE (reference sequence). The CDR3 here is CASSFVVSYNSPLHF. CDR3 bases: TGTGCCAGCAGCTTCGTCGTCTCCTATAATTCACCCCTCCACTTT.

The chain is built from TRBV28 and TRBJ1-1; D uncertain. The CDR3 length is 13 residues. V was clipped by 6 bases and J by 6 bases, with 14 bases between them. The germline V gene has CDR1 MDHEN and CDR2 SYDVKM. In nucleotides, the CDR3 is TGTGCCAGCAGCCTTACCTCCTCCGCTGAAGCTTTCTTT. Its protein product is CASSLTSSAEAFF.

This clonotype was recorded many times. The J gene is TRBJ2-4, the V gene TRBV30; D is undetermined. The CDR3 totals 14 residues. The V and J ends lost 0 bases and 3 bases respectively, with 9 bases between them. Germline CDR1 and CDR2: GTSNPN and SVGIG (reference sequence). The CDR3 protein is CAWSVLGDKNIQYF. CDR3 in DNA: TGTGCCTGGAGTGTACTTGGGGACAAAAACATTCAGTACTTC. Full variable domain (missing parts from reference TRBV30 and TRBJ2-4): SQTIHQWPATLVQPVGSPLSLECTVEGTSNPNLYWYRQAAGRGLQLLFYSVGIGQISSEVPQNLSASRPQDRQFILSSKKLLLSDSGFYLCAWSVLGDKNIQYFGAGTRLSVL.

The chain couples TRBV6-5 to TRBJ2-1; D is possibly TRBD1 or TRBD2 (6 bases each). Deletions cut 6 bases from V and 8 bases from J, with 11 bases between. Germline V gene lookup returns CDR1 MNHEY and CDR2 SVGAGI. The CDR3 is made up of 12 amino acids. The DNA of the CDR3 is TGTGCCAGCAGGGGGGCTAGCGATGAGCAGTTCTTC. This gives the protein CASRGASDEQFF.